This entry lists 10 T cell receptor beta chains sequenced from one sample in a study of T cells after yellow fever vaccination (dated by TCRdb to about 2019). Libraries were constructed by 5' RACE. Sequencing was carried out with an Illumina HiSeq 2500. The raw public data were reprocessed by TCRdb itself: fastp quality trimming at Q25, MiXCR clonotype calling, in-frame beta chains only. Rows with a matching CDR3 protein are joined into one entry that keeps the most common DNA and genes. The sample contains 150,000 to 200,000 distinct CDR3 sequences, approximately 6.7% of them found a single time. About 2.5% of the sample belongs to the ten largest clones. Explained via the paper, the treatment or condition label denotes: live attenuated yellow fever vaccine strain. The source was CD4+ T cells sorted from PBMCs, collected less than 6 days after the first yellow fever vaccination. These receptors were obtained from a young man who received the YFV17D yellow fever vaccine.

As concerns this clonotype: A read error may explain this, as a much larger clone is one base away. The chain links TRBV25-1 to TRBJ1-1; a weak D match, TRBD1 (5 bases). The germline V gene encodes CDR1 MGHDK and CDR2 SYGVNS. The CDR3 consists of 15 residues. The V gene lost 7 bases and the J gene lost 5 bases, with 20 bases spanning the gap. CDR3 residues: CASTSPTLGETEAFF. DNA for the CDR3: TGTGCCAGCACTTCCCCGACGTTGGGGGAGACTGAAGCTTTCTTT.

This clonotype was observed at least ten times. The chain carries TRBV28 and TRBJ2-3; TRBD2 might be the D (6 bases). V lost 7 bases and J lost 2, with 16 bases in between. CDR1 is MDHEN and CDR2 is SYDVKM in the germline V gene. This CDR3 region has 15 residues. The CDR3, as DNA: TGTGCCAGCACCCTGACGGAGGGAGACACAGATACGCAGTATTTT. This gives the protein CASTLTEGDTDTQYF.

This rearrangement joins TRBV6-1 to TRBJ2-7, with 8 bases lining up with TRBD2. CDR3 length: 13 amino acids. The germline V gene encodes CDR1 MNHNS and CDR2 SASEGT. J lost 0 bases, V lost 6 bases, and 1 base had no gene match. The CDR3 region is CASRGLDSYEQYF. CDR3 nucleotide sequence: TGTGCCAGCAGGGGACTAGACTCCTACGAGCAGTACTTC.

This clonotype was recorded many times. This chain joins TRBV20-1 and TRBJ2-5, with 11 bases identical to TRBD2. Trimming took 2 bases from V and 2 from J; bases not matched to a gene: 4. Germline V gene lookup returns CDR1 DFQATT and CDR2 SNEGSKA (reference sequence). There are 15 residues in the CDR3. The CDR3 DNA sequence: TGCAGTGCTAGACGGCCTAGCGGGGGGCAAGAGACCCAGTACTTC. This translates into CSARRPSGGQETQYF.

This clonotype has just a few counts. The V and J genes are TRBV18 and TRBJ1-3; perhaps TRBD1 as D (6 bases). The V end lost 7 bases, the J end lost 8 bases, and 15 bases lay between the germline ends. This CDR3 has 13 amino acids. Looked up from germline, CDR1 is KGHSH and CDR2 is LQKENI. CDR3 nucleotide sequence: TGTGCCAGCTTTCGGACAGTCAAAGACACCATATATTTT. Its translation: CASFRTVKDTIYF.

This clonotype came up many times. The J gene is TRBJ2-1, the V gene TRBV6-2 or TRBV6-3; TRBD2 agrees at 13 bases. The CDR3 is 16 amino acids. The ends lost 5 bases at V and 9 bases at J; junction bases unmatched: 10. In germline, CDR1 is MNHEY, CDR2 SVGEGT. The CDR3 loop is CASSTPLAGGRGEQFF. Here the CDR3 DNA reads TGTGCCAGCAGTACCCCACTAGCGGGGGGGCGGGGTGAGCAGTTCTTC.

This clonotype showed up just a few times. The chain joins TRBV6-5 to TRBJ1-1; TRBD1 is a possible D gene (5 bases). Trimming removed 0 bases at V and 0 bases at J, with 11 bases between. Germline CDR1 reads MNHEY; CDR2 reads SVGAGI. This CDR3 spans 16 amino acids. CDR3 sequence reads: CASSYSAGTLNTEAFF. As DNA, the CDR3 is TGTGCCAGCAGTTACTCGGCAGGGACCTTGAACACTGAAGCTTTCTTT.

The table lists this clonotype with a few counts. A junction end diverges from the germline sequence, so it may reflect a read error. The J gene is TRBJ2-1, the V gene TRBV3-1; no definite D call. This CDR3 is built from 14 residues. Germline lookup yields CDR1 LGHDT and CDR2 YNNKEL (reference sequence). The DNA for the CDR3 is TGTGCCAGCACCCAAGGAAATTTGGCCAATGAGCAGTTCTTC. Translated, it gives CASTQGNLANEQFF.

V is TRBV7-9 and J is TRBJ1-4; D unresolved. V lost 8 bases, J lost 7 bases, and 17 bases lay in between. CDR3 length equals 14 residues. Germline CDR1 SEHNR, CDR2 FQNEAQ (reference sequence). The CDR3 loop is CASSRGGRGEKLFF. DNA for the CDR3: TGTGCCAGCTCCCGAGGTGGACGAGGTGAAAAACTGTTTTTT.

The chain joins TRBV6-5 to TRBJ2-2, with a possible D match to TRBD2 (6 bases). Per the germline V gene, CDR1 is MNHEY and CDR2 is SVGAGI. CDR3 size: 15 residues. V shed 0 bases and J shed 7 bases, with 12 bases lying between them. Here the CDR3 reads CASSYSRLGIGELFF. The CDR3 region has the DNA TGTGCCAGCAGTTACTCGAGACTAGGGATCGGGGAGCTGTTTTTT.